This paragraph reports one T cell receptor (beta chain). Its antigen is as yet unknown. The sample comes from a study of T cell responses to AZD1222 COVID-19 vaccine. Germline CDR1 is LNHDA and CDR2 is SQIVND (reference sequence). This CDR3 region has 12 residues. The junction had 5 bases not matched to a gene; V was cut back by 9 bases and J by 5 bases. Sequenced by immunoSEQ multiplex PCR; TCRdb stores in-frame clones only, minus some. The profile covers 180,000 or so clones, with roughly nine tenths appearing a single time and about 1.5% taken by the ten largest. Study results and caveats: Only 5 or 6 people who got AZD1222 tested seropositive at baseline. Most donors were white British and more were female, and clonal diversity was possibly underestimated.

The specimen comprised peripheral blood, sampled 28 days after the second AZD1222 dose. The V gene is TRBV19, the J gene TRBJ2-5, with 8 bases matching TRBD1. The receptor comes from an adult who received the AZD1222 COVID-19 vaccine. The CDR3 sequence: CASRGRGETQYF. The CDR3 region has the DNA TGTGCCAGCAGGGGGCGCGGGGAGACCCAGTACTTC.